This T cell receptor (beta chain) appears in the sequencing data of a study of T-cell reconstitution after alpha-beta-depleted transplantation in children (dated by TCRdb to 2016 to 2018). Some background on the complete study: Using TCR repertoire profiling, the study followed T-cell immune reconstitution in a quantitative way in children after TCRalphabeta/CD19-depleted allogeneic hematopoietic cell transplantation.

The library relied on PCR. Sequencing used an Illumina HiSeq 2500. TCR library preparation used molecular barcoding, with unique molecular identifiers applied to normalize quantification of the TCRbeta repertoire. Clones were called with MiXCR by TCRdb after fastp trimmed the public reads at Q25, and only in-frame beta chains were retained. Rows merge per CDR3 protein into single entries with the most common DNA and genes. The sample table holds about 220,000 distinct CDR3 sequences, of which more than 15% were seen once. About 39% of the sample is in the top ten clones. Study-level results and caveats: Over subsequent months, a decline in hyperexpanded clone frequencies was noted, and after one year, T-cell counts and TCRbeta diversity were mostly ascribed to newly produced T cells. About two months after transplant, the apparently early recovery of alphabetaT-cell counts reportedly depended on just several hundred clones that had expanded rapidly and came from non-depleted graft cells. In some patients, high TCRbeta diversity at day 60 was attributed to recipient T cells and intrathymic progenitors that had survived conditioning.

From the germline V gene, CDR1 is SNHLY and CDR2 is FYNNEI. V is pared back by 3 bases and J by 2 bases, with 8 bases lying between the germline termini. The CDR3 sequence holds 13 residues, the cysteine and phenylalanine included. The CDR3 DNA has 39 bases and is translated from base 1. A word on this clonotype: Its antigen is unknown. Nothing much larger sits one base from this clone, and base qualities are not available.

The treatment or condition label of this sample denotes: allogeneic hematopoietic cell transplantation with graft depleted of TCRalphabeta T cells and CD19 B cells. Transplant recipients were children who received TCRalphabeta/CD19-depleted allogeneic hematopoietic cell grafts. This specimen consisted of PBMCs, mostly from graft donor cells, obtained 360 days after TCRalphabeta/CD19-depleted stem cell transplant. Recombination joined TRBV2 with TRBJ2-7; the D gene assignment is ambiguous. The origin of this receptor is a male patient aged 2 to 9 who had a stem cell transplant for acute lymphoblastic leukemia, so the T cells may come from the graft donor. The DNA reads TGTGCCAGCAGTGATTACGGCACCTACGAGCAGTACTTC. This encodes CASSDYGTYEQYF.